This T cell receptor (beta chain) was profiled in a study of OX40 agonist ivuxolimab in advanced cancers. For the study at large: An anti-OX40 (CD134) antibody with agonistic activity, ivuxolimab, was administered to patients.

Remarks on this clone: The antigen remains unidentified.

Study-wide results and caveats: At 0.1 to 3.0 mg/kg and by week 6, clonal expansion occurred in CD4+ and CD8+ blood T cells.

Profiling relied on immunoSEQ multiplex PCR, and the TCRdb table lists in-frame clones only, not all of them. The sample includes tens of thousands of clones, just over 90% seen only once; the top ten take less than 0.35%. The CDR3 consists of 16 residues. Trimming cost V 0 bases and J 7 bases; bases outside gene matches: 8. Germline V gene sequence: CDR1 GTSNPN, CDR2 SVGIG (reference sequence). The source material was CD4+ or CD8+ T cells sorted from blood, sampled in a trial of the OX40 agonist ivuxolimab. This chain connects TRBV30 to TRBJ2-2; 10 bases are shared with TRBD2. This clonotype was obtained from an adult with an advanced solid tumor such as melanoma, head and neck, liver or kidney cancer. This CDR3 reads CAWSVLSGRAGGELFF. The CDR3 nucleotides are TGTGCCTGGAGTGTACTGAGCGGGAGGGCCGGCGGGGAGCTGTTTTTT.